Below, 22 T cell receptor beta chains from the same sample are listed, as sequenced in a study of T cells in Graves' hyperthyroidism and ophthalmopathy (dated by TCRdb to the late 2010s). The library was generated by multiplex PCR. The sequencer listed for this sample is Illumina HiSeq 2000. The TCR beta CDR3 regions were amplified from RNA transcripts. For the first round of RT-PCR on the TCR CDR3, the HTBI primer set was used together with the Qiagen OneStep RT-PCR kit. TCRdb ran its own pipeline on the public reads, namely fastp trimming at Q25 and MiXCR clone calling, and kept in-frame beta chains. Entries are consolidated by CDR3 protein sequence, retaining the most common genes and DNA. The sample profile shows 700,000 to 950,000 distinct CDR3 sequences; 35% of them were found once. The ten largest clones capture roughly 30% of the sample. Specimen: blood. The receptors originated from a woman in her forties with Graves' hyperthyroidism.

This clonotype came up a few times. The chain carries TRBV3-1 and TRBJ2-5; tentative D call: TRBD1 (5 bases). Germline lookup yields CDR1 LGHDT and CDR2 YNNKEL (reference sequence). The CDR3 is 14 residues long. Deletions cut 4 bases from V and 4 bases from J, with 13 bases between. Here the CDR3 DNA reads TGTGCCAGCAGCCTGACTTGGGGCGGAGAGACCCAGTACTTC. Protein sequence: CASSLTWGGETQYF.

This chain connects TRBV5-1 to TRBJ1-2; no clear D. The CDR3 runs to 15 residues. Germline loops: CDR1 SGHRS, CDR2 YFSETQ. V lost 4 bases to trimming and J lost 6 bases, with 19 bases between them. CDR3: CASSPGPGFKNGYTF. The CDR3 DNA is TGCGCCAGCAGCCCAGGCCCGGGGTTTAAGAATGGCTACACCTTC.

This clonotype came up once. Just one base apart from a much larger clone, this may be a read error. The chain uses TRBV7-2 and TRBJ1-5; the match to TRBD1 covers 10 bases. This CDR3 contains 16 residues. Germline CDR1 and CDR2: SGHTA and FQGNSA. The CDR3, as DNA: TGTGCCAGCAGCGACCGGGACAGGGGAGCGTATCAGTCCCAGCATTTT. Protein sequence: CASSDRDRGAYQSQHF.

This clonotype was counted ten times or more. This sequence joins TRBV7-2 and TRBJ1-2; a weak D match, TRBD1 (5 bases). CDR3 length equals 13 residues. V gave up 1 base and J gave up 6 bases, with 9 bases separating them. Looked up from germline, CDR1 is SGHTA and CDR2 is FQGNSA. CDR3 sequence reads: CASSLGQLDGYTF. The CDR3 DNA reads TGTGCCAGCAGCTTAGGACAGTTGGATGGCTACACCTTC.

This clonotype has at least ten counts. V gene TRBV7-9 combines with J gene TRBJ2-5; 14 positions match TRBD2. The CDR3 is 16 amino acids. The V gene's germline CDR1 is SEHNR and CDR2 FQNEAQ (reference sequence). Trimming cost V 1 base and J 6 bases; bases outside gene matches: 4. The chain's CDR3 is CASSLGTSGRTQTQYF. The CDR3 bases are TGTGCCAGCAGCTTAGGGACTAGCGGGAGGACTCAGACCCAGTACTTC.

This clonotype was detected ten times or more. Here the CDR3 reads CATSRVSWGLSGYTF. The DNA of the CDR3 is TGTGCCACCAGCAGAGTTTCTTGGGGGTTATCTGGCTACACCTTC. The V and J genes are TRBV15 and TRBJ1-2, with a possible D match to TRBD1 (5 bases). Germline V gene data show CDR1 as LNHNV and CDR2 as YYDKDF (reference sequence). V lost 1 base and J lost 7, with 16 bases in between. The length of the CDR3 is 15 residues.

To note about this clonotype: The junction differs from germline at one of its ends, possibly a read error. CDR3 nucleotide sequence: TGCGCCAGCAGCCCTGCCGCCTTGGATAGCAATCAGCCCCAGCATTTT. The encoded protein is CASSPAALDSNQPQHF. The V call is TRBV7-2, the J call TRBJ1-5; D uncertain. Per germline, CDR1 SGHTA and CDR2 FQGNSA. The CDR3 covers 16 residues. Full variable domain (rest looked up from reference TRBV7-2 and TRBJ1-5): GAGVSQSPSNKVTEKGKDVELRCDPISGHTALYWYRQSLGQGLEFLIYFQGNSAPDKSGLPSDRFSAERTGGSVSTLTIQRTQQEDSAVYLCASSPAALDSNQPQHFGDGTRLSIL.

V and J are TRBV29-1 and TRBJ1-2, with 8 bases that match TRBD1. This CDR3 region has 13 residues. CDR1 and CDR2 (germline): SQVTM, ANQGSEA. The V and J ends lost 8 bases and 2 bases, in that order; junction bases with no gene match: 7. This CDR3 reads CSLGQGANYGYTF. The CDR3 coding sequence is TGCAGCCTCGGACAGGGCGCAAACTATGGCTACACCTTC.

This clonotype was counted a few times. This chain links TRBV5-1 with TRBJ1-5; 8 bases map to TRBD1. The length of the CDR3 is 16 residues. Trimming at V came to 4 bases and at J to 0 bases, leaving 6 bases not matched to a gene. Germline loops: CDR1 SGHRS, CDR2 YFSETQ. In nucleotides, the CDR3 is TGCGCCAGCAGCCTCGGGACAGGCCATAGCAATCAGCCCCAGCATTTT. It translates to CASSLGTGHSNQPQHF.

The table lists this clonotype with many counts. The chain uses TRBV5-1 and TRBJ1-5; D might be TRBD1 (5 bases). Looked up from germline, CDR1 is SGHRS and CDR2 is YFSETQ. Trimming removed 4 bases from V and 1 base from J, with 12 bases in between. The CDR3 consists of 15 residues. CDR3 sequence reads: CASSIGGSSNQPQHF. The DNA for the CDR3 is TGCGCCAGCAGCATCGGGGGATCAAGCAATCAGCCCCAGCATTTT. The variable domain in full, with the rest retrieved from reference TRBV5-1 and TRBJ1-5, is KAGVTQTPRYLIKTRGQQVTLSCSPISGHRSVSWYQQTPGQGLQFLFEYFSETQRNKGNFPGRFSGRQFSNSRSEMNVSTLELGDSALYLCASSIGGSSNQPQHFGDGTRLSIL.

CDR3 DNA: TGCAGTGCTAAAGCGGGAGAGACCTACGAGCAGTACTTC. Translating it yields CSAKAGETYEQYF. This chain joins TRBV20-1 and TRBJ2-7; TRBD2 agrees at 8 bases. In germline, CDR1 is DFQATT, CDR2 SNEGSKA (reference sequence). The CDR3 is 13 residues long. The V and J ends lost 4 bases and 2 bases, in that order; junction bases with no gene match: 4.

This clonotype was seen a few times. The rearrangement joins TRBV12-3 or TRBV12-4 to TRBJ2-5; D not certain. The CDR3 is 14 amino acids. With 6 bases removed from V and 1 base from J, the gap between germline ends came to 12 bases. As DNA, the CDR3 is TGTGCCAGCAGCTTTGCACAGCTCCAAGAGACCCAGTACTTC. This sequence encodes CASSFAQLQETQYF.

With regard to this clonotype: An end of the junction differs from the germline gene, which may be a read error. The chain links TRBV20-1 to TRBJ1-1; perhaps TRBD1 as D (5 bases). CDR1 and CDR2 from the germline V gene are DFQATT and SNEGSKA (reference sequence). CDR3 length: 15 amino acids. The CDR3 protein is CSARGSGTVNTGAFF. The CDR3 bases are TGCAGTGCTAGAGGGTCGGGGACGGTGAACACTGGAGCTTTCTTT.

This chain's CDR3 is CSVPGLEVEQFF. CDR3 coding DNA: TGCAGTGTTCCGGGACTAGAGGTCGAGCAGTTCTTC. V gene TRBV20-1 combines with J gene TRBJ2-7; 8 nucleotides match TRBD2. The DNA matches TRBJ2-1 better at its end, which makes the J call doubtful. CDR3 length: 12 residues. CDR1 and CDR2 (germline): DFQATT, SNEGSKA (reference sequence).

The table lists this clonotype with many counts. This sequence joins TRBV29-1 and TRBJ1-2, with D unclear. V was shortened by 0 bases and J by 8 bases, with 10 bases between the two germline ends. Germline CDR1 is SQVTM and CDR2 is ANQGSEA. The CDR3 is 12 residues long. In DNA form, the CDR3 reads TGCAGCGTTGAAGATCCGGGGAGCGGCTACACCTTC. It specifies CSVEDPGSGYTF. Full variable domain (missing parts from reference TRBV29-1 and TRBJ1-2): SAVISQKPSRDICQRGTSLTIQCQVDSQVTMMFWYRQQPGQSLTLIATANQGSEATYESGFVIDKFPISRPNLTFSTLTVSNMSPEDSSIYLCSVEDPGSGYTFGSGTRLTVV.

This chain connects TRBV7-9 to TRBJ2-2, with D maybe TRBD1 (6 bases). From germline, CDR1 is SEHNR and CDR2 FQNEAQ (reference sequence). The CDR3 spans 15 residues. V lost 5 bases, J lost 4 bases, and 14 bases lay in between. CDR3 residues: CASSPEQGSTGELFF. Here the CDR3 DNA reads TGTGCCAGCAGCCCGGAGCAGGGGAGCACCGGGGAGCTGTTTTTT.

V usage is TRBV28 and J usage is TRBJ2-5, with a possible D match to TRBD2 (5 bases). V dropped 6 bases and J dropped 3 bases, with 11 bases sitting between them. Germline lookup yields CDR1 MDHEN and CDR2 SYDVKM. The CDR3 runs to 13 residues. The DNA of the CDR3 is TGTGCCAGCAGCCGGGGAGACAAAGAGACCCAGTACTTC. This translates into CASSRGDKETQYF.

The chain is built from TRBV19 and TRBJ1-4; 7 bases agree with TRBD1. This CDR3 contains 14 residues. Trimming removed 6 bases from V and 8 bases from J; junction bases left unmatched: 9. Looked up from germline, CDR1 is LNHDA and CDR2 is SQIVND (reference sequence). The CDR3 loop reads CASSEGGAWEKLFF. DNA for the CDR3: TGTGCCAGTAGCGAAGGGGGCGCGTGGGAAAAACTGTTTTTT. Using reference TRBV19 and TRBJ1-4 for the parts outside the CDR3, the full variable domain is DGGITQSPKYLFRKEGQNVTLSCEQNLNHDAMYWYRQDPGQGLRLIYYSQIVNDFQKGDIAEGYSVSREKKESFPLTVTSAQKNPTAFYLCASSEGGAWEKLFFGSGTQLSVL.

This clonotype turned up a few times. The chain carries TRBV4-3 and TRBJ1-4; 7 bases agree with TRBD1. Trimming at V came to 4 bases and at J to 8 bases, leaving 10 bases not matched to a gene. CDR1 LGHNA and CDR2 YSLEER come from the germline V gene. This CDR3 has 15 residues. The CDR3 DNA is TGCGCCAGCAGCCCACTTGTGACAGGGTGGGAAAAACTGTTTTTT. It is translated as CASSPLVTGWEKLFF.

This clonotype was observed a handful of times. The genes are TRBV5-4 and TRBJ1-5; 7 bases are shared with TRBD1. Germline CDR1 reads SGHNT; CDR2 reads YYREEE (reference sequence). The V and J ends lost 2 bases and 6 bases, in that order; junction bases with no gene match: 11. The CDR3 covers 16 residues. DNA for the CDR3: TGTGCCAGCAGCTTCAACGGACAGGCGAGGGGTCAGCCCCAGCATTTT. Encoded protein: CASSFNGQARGQPQHF.

The chain couples TRBV6-1 to TRBJ1-1, with D hard to call. The CDR3 loop spans 15 amino acids. Trimming removed 2 bases at V and 0 bases at J, with 10 bases between. The germline CDR1 and CDR2 sequences are MNHNS and SASEGT. CDR3 residues: CASSEFLALNTEAFF. The CDR3 nucleotides are TGTGCCAGCAGTGAATTCCTGGCTCTGAACACTGAAGCTTTCTTT.

This clonotype appeared a few times. The genes are TRBV10-3 and TRBJ2-7; the D gene is possibly TRBD2 (5 bases). Trimming removed 10 bases from V and 0 bases from J, with 19 bases in between. CDR1 ENHRY and CDR2 SYGVKD come from the germline V gene. The CDR3 is made up of 15 amino acids. The CDR3 spells CASHYLSGFSYEQYF. The DNA for the CDR3 is TGTGCCAGCCACTACCTATCGGGATTCTCCTACGAGCAGTACTTC.